A single sample gave rise to the 24 T cell receptor beta chains below, sequenced in a study of Graves' ophthalmopathy and Graves' hyperthyroidism (dated by TCRdb to between 2018 and 2020). Sequencer: Illumina HiSeq 2000. TCR beta CDR3 regions were amplified from RNA transcripts for repertoire sequencing. The first round was an RT-PCR using HTBI primers with the Qiagen OneStep RT-PCR kit, and this first round was followed by a second-round multiplex PCR, then size selection and purification. The raw public reads went through TCRdb reprocessing: fastp at Q25, MiXCR clone calling, in-frame beta chains kept. Merged by CDR3 protein, the rows form single entries marked with the most common genes and DNA. Recorded for this sample are around 1,200,000 distinct CDR3 sequences; about 36% of them occurred a single time. The ten top clones hold 11% of the sample. Sequenced input: peripheral blood or thyroid tissue (not recorded which). The receptors stem from an adult man with Graves' hyperthyroidism.

At least ten counts were recorded for this clonotype. The rearrangement uses TRBV7-2 and TRBJ2-5, with TRBD2 matching over 10 bases. The CDR3 runs to 17 residues. The junction had 7 bases not matched to a gene; V was cut back by 1 base and J by 2 bases. Germline CDR1 is SGHTA and CDR2 is FQGNSA. As DNA, the CDR3 is TGTGCCAGCAGCTTAGGTGGCTCTAGCGGGGGTCAAGAGACCCAGTACTTC. Amino acids: CASSLGGSSGGQETQYF.

The chain is built from TRBV7-2 and TRBJ1-6, with 9 nucleotides matching TRBD1. The V and J ends lost 6 bases and 9 bases, in that order; junction bases with no gene match: 15. This CDR3 contains 17 residues. In germline, CDR1 is SGHTA, CDR2 FQGNSA. The CDR3 sequence is CASRSGTGLRSGSPLHF. CDR3 nucleotide sequence: TGTGCCAGCAGGTCTGGGACAGGGCTGAGATCGGGTTCACCCCTCCACTTT.

This rearrangement joins TRBV7-2 to TRBJ1-3, with TRBD1 identical over 8 bases. The CDR3 runs to 19 residues. J lost 4 bases, V lost 0 bases, and 14 bases had no gene match. Germline values: CDR1 SGHTA, CDR2 FQGNSA. The CDR3 loop is CASSLAPRTGLGAGNTIYF. Here the CDR3 DNA reads TGTGCCAGCAGCTTAGCGCCAAGGACAGGGCTCGGGGCAGGAAACACCATATATTTT.

This clonotype was detected ten times or more. The chain combines TRBV5-1 with TRBJ1-2; 9 bases align to TRBD1. J gave up 8 bases and V 4 bases, and 9 bases lay outside the gene matches. The CDR3 has 14 residues. Germline CDR1 SGHRS, CDR2 YFSETQ. CDR3 coding DNA: TGCGCCAGCAGCGCCGGGACAGGGCCTCGGGGCTACACCTTC. Amino acid sequence: CASSAGTGPRGYTF.

The chain uses TRBV6-2 or TRBV6-3 and TRBJ1-1, with D possibly matching TRBD1 (6 bases). Germline CDR1 and CDR2: MNHEY and SVGEGT. CDR3 length: 16 amino acids. The germline V and J ends were trimmed by 7 bases and 0 bases, with 18 bases remaining between them. Here the CDR3 DNA reads TGTGCCAGCACCCCCCTGGGGGCGTCCATGAACACTGAAGCTTTCTTT. Encoded protein: CASTPLGASMNTEAFF.

This clonotype was detected ten times or more. The chain combines TRBV11-2 with TRBJ1-6; D not certain. CDR3 length equals 13 residues. Germline assignment: CDR1 SGHAT and CDR2 FQNNGV. Trimming took 2 bases from V and 16 from J, leaving 15 bases between them. CDR3 DNA: TGTGCCAGCAGCTTATCCGTCCGGGCCCTTCTCCACTTT. This encodes CASSLSVRALLHF. The variable domain in full, with the rest retrieved from reference TRBV11-2 and TRBJ1-6, is EAGVAQSPRYKIIEKRQSVAFWCNPISGHATLYWYQQILGQGPKLLIQFQNNGVVDDSQLPKDRFSAERLKGVDSTLKIQPAKLEDSAVYLCASSLSVRALLHFGNGTRLTVT.

As concerns this clonotype: This clone may be a read error of a much larger clone one base away. The chain combines TRBV29-1 with TRBJ2-7; D is unresolved. Germline CDR1 is SQVTM and CDR2 is ANQGSEA. CDR3 size: 12 residues. CDR3 in amino acids: CSAESSSLEQYF. CDR3 sequence (DNA): TGCAGCGCTGAAAGTAGTTCCTTGGAGCAGTACTTC.

The rearrangement uses TRBV29-1 and TRBJ2-1, with D tentatively TRBD1 or TRBD2 (5 bases each). Trimming cost V 4 bases and J 7 bases, with 5 bases left between them. The germline gives CDR1 SQVTM, CDR2 ANQGSEA. This CDR3 is 10 amino acids long. Here the CDR3 reads CSVGGNEQFF. Here the CDR3 DNA reads TGCAGCGTTGGGGGGAATGAGCAGTTCTTC.

The chain combines TRBV15 with TRBJ2-7, with TRBD1 identical over 10 bases. This CDR3 contains 15 residues. The V segment lost 1 base and the J segment 9 bases; nucleotides outside the gene matches: 9. Germline CDR1 LNHNV, CDR2 YYDKDF (reference sequence). DNA for the CDR3: TGTGCCACCAGCAGAGCAGGGACAGGGGTGAGAGGGCAGTACTTC. Amino acid sequence: CATSRAGTGVRGQYF.

The chain carries TRBV5-5 and TRBJ1-3; maybe TRBD1 (6 bases). CDR3 length: 16 residues. V was shortened by 4 bases and J by 2 bases, with 16 bases between the two germline ends. Germline-derived CDR1 and CDR2 are SGHKS and YYEKEE (reference sequence). The CDR3 reads CASSHLDRHTGNTIYF. CDR3 in DNA: TGTGCCAGCAGCCACCTCGACAGGCACACTGGAAACACCATATATTTT.

This clonotype was observed at least ten times. This rearrangement joins TRBV24-1 to TRBJ1-2, with 8 bases that match TRBD1. Germline lookup yields CDR1 KGHDR and CDR2 SFDVKD. Trimming took 3 bases from V and 2 from J; bases not matched to a gene: 4. The CDR3 contains 15 residues. This CDR3 is CATSDAGTGNYGYTF. The CDR3 nucleotides read TGTGCCACCAGTGATGCCGGGACAGGAAACTATGGCTACACCTTC.

The chain joins TRBV29-1 to TRBJ1-2; the D gene is possibly TRBD1 (6 bases). V was pared by 3 bases and J by 7 bases, with 18 bases between. The CDR3 loop spans 14 amino acids. CDR1 and CDR2 (germline): SQVTM, ANQGSEA. The CDR3 here is CSVDIRGSYAGYTF. The CDR3 nucleotides read TGCAGCGTTGATATCAGGGGCTCGTATGCTGGCTACACCTTC.

This clonotype has only a few counts. This CDR3 reads CASSRQVPGETQYF. For the CDR3, the DNA is TGTGCCAGCAGCCGGCAGGTCCCAGGGGAGACCCAGTACTTC. V and J are TRBV10-3 and TRBJ2-5; D possibly corresponds to TRBD1 (5 bases). CDR1 is ENHRY and CDR2 is SYGVKD in the germline V gene. Trimming removed 10 bases at V and 5 bases at J, with 20 bases between. CDR3 size: 14 residues.

In this sample, this clonotype turned up a few times. The chain recombines TRBV6-5 with TRBJ1-2; D perhaps matches TRBD1 (5 bases). The V gene's germline CDR1 is MNHEY and CDR2 SVGAGI. The CDR3 is 16 residues long. V dropped 4 bases and J dropped 0 bases, with 15 bases sitting between them. The CDR3 spells CASSLPRGGANYGYTF. As DNA, the CDR3 is TGTGCCAGCAGTTTACCCCGCGGGGGAGCTAACTATGGCTACACCTTC.

Many counts were recorded for this clonotype. The V call is TRBV10-2, the J call TRBJ2-7; 7 bases fit TRBD1. Germline V CDR1 and CDR2: WSHSY, SAAADI. Trimming took 10 bases from V and 2 from J; bases not matched to a gene: 5. CDR3 length equals 12 residues. The DNA for the CDR3 is TGCGCCACCATGACAGGGACCTACGAGCAGTACTTC. This sequence encodes CATMTGTYEQYF.

A note on this clonotype: A much more abundant neighbour one base away suggests this may be a read error. J is TRBJ1-4 and V is TRBV4-1; 7 bases fit TRBD1. Trimming removed 1 base from V and 6 bases from J; junction bases left unmatched: 5. CDR1 and CDR2 from the germline V gene are MGHRA and YSYEKL. The CDR3 extends over 15 amino acids. The CDR3 spells CASSQGGRGDEKLFF. The CDR3, as DNA: TGCGCCAGCAGCCAAGGGGGCAGGGGGGATGAAAAACTGTTTTTT.

The chain is built from TRBV6-9 and TRBJ2-5; possibly TRBD1 or TRBD2 for D (6 bases each). This CDR3 comprises 15 residues. CDR1 is MNHGY and CDR2 is SVAAGI in the germline V gene. Trimming cost V 6 bases and J 5 bases, with 19 bases left between them. The CDR3, as DNA: TGTGCCAGCAGCTTTGGCTTCAGGGGAGGCGAGACCCAGTACTTC. Translating gives CASSFGFRGGETQYF.

The chain recombines TRBV7-8 with TRBJ1-2, with D possibly being TRBD1 (6 bases). CDR1 and CDR2 from the germline V gene are SGHVS and FQNEAQ. Trimming pared 5 bases from V and 0 bases from J, leaving 25 bases between. The CDR3 has 19 amino acids. CDR3 region: CASSTTLGGAPWANYGYTF. The CDR3 bases are TGTGCCAGCAGCACCACCCTGGGGGGGGCCCCCTGGGCTAACTATGGCTACACCTTC.

The chain links TRBV29-1 to TRBJ1-4, with 12 bases identical to TRBD1. Trimming removed 7 bases from V and 7 bases from J; junction bases left unmatched: 4. The CDR3 is made up of 13 amino acids. Per germline, CDR1 SQVTM and CDR2 ANQGSEA. For the CDR3, the DNA is TGCAGCGCCGGGACAGGGGGCATTGAAAAACTGTTTTTT. Residues: CSAGTGGIEKLFF.

This clonotype was observed many times. The chain combines TRBV20-1 with TRBJ2-5, with 8 bases identical to TRBD1. The germline gives CDR1 DFQATT, CDR2 SNEGSKA (reference sequence). The CDR3 length is 14 residues. V dropped 6 bases and J dropped 7; count of bases not matched to a gene: 13. The CDR3 DNA follows: TGCAGTGCCCACACCCCGGACAGGGCAGGGACCCAGTACTTC. As protein: CSAHTPDRAGTQYF.

This rearrangement joins TRBV24-1 to TRBJ2-2; D remains unclear. Germline V lookup: CDR1 KGHDR, CDR2 SFDVKD. Trimming stripped 1 base from V and 1 base from J, with 6 bases between. The CDR3 extends over 15 amino acids. This chain's CDR3 is CATSDFRKNTGELFF. As DNA, the CDR3 is TGTGCCACCAGTGATTTTCGAAAGAACACCGGGGAGCTGTTTTTT.

The table lists this clonotype with a few counts. The chain has TRBV7-8 and TRBJ1-2; D unresolved. The germline V and J ends were trimmed by 2 bases and 4 bases, with 17 bases remaining between them. The CDR3 consists of 16 residues. Per germline, CDR1 SGHVS and CDR2 FQNEAQ. The chain's CDR3 is CASSLNRNLGSYGYTF. In DNA, the CDR3 is TGTGCCAGCAGCTTAAACCGCAACCTCGGGAGCTATGGCTACACCTTC.

This clonotype was found many times. The chain combines TRBV10-3 with TRBJ2-2, with D possibly called TRBD1 or TRBD2 (5 bases each). Germline values: CDR1 ENHRY, CDR2 SYGVKD. CDR3 length: 14 residues. Trimming left V 5 bases short and J 2 bases short, with 9 bases between. CDR3 sequence: CAISPGRNTGELFF. In nucleotides, the CDR3 is TGTGCCATCAGTCCAGGGAGAAACACCGGGGAGCTGTTTTTT.

This clonotype has ten or more counts. This chain joins TRBV20-1 and TRBJ1-5, with D hard to call. Germline CDR1 DFQATT, CDR2 SNEGSKA (reference sequence). This CDR3 is built from 14 residues. V was cut by 3 bases and J by 0 bases, with 9 bases left in between. The CDR3 sequence is CSARASLSNQPQHF. CDR3 sequence (DNA): TGCAGTGCTAGGGCCAGCCTTAGCAATCAGCCCCAGCATTTT.